The next 30 T cell receptor beta chains were all read from a single sample in a study of blood T cell repertoires in COVID-19. Profiling relied on immunoSEQ multiplex PCR, and the TCRdb table lists in-frame clones only, not all of them. This table holds fewer than 250,000 clones, 75% to 85% found once. The sample consisted of PBMCs or T cells enriched from blood (not recorded which). The receptors come from a woman aged 45-60 years with acute COVID-19.

The chain carries TRBV19 and TRBJ1-2; 10 bases agree with TRBD1. This CDR3 has 14 amino acids. Germline values: CDR1 LNHDA, CDR2 SQIVND (reference sequence). Trimming cost V 10 bases and J 2 bases; bases outside gene matches: 7. As DNA, the CDR3 is TGTGCCACAGAACCGGGACAGGGGAACTATGGCTACACCTTC. Its translation is CATEPGQGNYGYTF.

The chain couples TRBV5-5 to TRBJ1-5; D gene ambiguous. The CDR3 length is 13 residues. The germline gives CDR1 SGHKS, CDR2 YYEKEE (reference sequence). Between the trimmed V and J ends, which lost 1 base and 7 bases, there was a span of 9 bases. The CDR3 coding sequence is TGTGCCAGCAGCTTGCGGTCGGGACAGCCCCAGCATTTT. This gives the protein CASSLRSGQPQHF.

The rearrangement uses TRBV4-3 and TRBJ2-3; D perhaps matches TRBD2 (6 bases). Germline values: CDR1 LGHNA, CDR2 YSLEER. The CDR3 loop spans 16 amino acids. Trimming shortened V by 0 bases and J by 1 base, and 11 bases separated the two germline ends. Here the CDR3 DNA reads TGCGCCAGCAGCCAAGATTTGAAGCGGGGCACAGATACGCAGTATTTT. It encodes CASSQDLKRGTDTQYF.

This chain uses TRBV2 with TRBJ2-1; D is possibly TRBD1 (6 bases). This CDR3 comprises 15 residues. The V and J ends lost 3 bases and 8 bases respectively, with 17 bases between them. CDR1 SNHLY and CDR2 FYNNEI come from the germline V gene. The chain's CDR3 is CASSDAGRGGHEQFF. DNA for the CDR3: TGTGCCAGCAGTGATGCGGGCAGAGGGGGTCATGAGCAGTTCTTC.

J is TRBJ1-2 and V is TRBV19; a possible D gene is TRBD1 (5 bases). Looked up from germline, CDR1 is LNHDA and CDR2 is SQIVND (reference sequence). Trimming took 3 bases from V and 7 from J, leaving 15 bases between them. This CDR3 is 14 amino acids long. The CDR3 region has the DNA TGTGCCAGTAGTATTAGGCCAGGGATCTCTGGCTACACCTTC. Translating it yields CASSIRPGISGYTF.

J is TRBJ1-3 and V is TRBV11-2; D is uncertain. The germline V and J ends were trimmed by 1 base and 7 bases, with 11 bases remaining between them. This CDR3 comprises 14 residues. The germline V gene encodes CDR1 SGHAT and CDR2 FQNNGV. In DNA form, the CDR3 reads TGTGCCAGCAGCTTAGGTCCAACCGGGAACACCATATATTTT. Encoded protein: CASSLGPTGNTIYF.

V is TRBV11-2 and J is TRBJ1-1; TRBD1 might be the D (5 bases). The CDR3 has 13 residues. CDR1 is SGHAT and CDR2 is FQNNGV in the germline V gene. Trimming pared 3 bases from V and 5 bases from J, leaving 10 bases between. As DNA, the CDR3 is TGTGCCAGCAGCTTCGGGGGGGGTACTGAAGCTTTCTTT. Translation gives CASSFGGGTEAFF.

This sequence joins TRBV5-4 and TRBJ1-1; no clear D gene. CDR1 is SGHNT and CDR2 is YYREEE in the germline V gene (reference sequence). The length of the CDR3 is 15 residues. V was shortened by 0 bases and J by 1 base, with 10 bases between the two germline ends. The CDR3 nucleotides are TGTGCCAGCAGCTTGGATACTCCGGGGAACACTGAAGCTTTCTTT. This encodes CASSLDTPGNTEAFF.

V usage is TRBV7-2 and J usage is TRBJ1-5, with D uncertain. CDR1 and CDR2 from the germline V gene are SGHTA and FQGNSA. Trimming stripped 0 bases from V and 4 bases from J, with 4 bases between. This CDR3 comprises 13 residues. This CDR3 is CASSLAENQPQHF. The CDR3 DNA is TGTGCCAGCAGCTTAGCGGAGAATCAGCCCCAGCATTTT.

This clone was picked up many times. This rearrangement joins TRBV9 to TRBJ2-2; tentatively, D is TRBD2 (6 bases). The V and J ends lost 1 base and 4 bases respectively, with 11 bases between them. The CDR3 contains 15 residues. In germline, CDR1 is SGDLS, CDR2 YYNGEE. The DNA of the CDR3 is TGTGCCAGCAGCGTATCCGGGGGATCCACCGGGGAGCTGTTTTTT. Protein product: CASSVSGGSTGELFF.

The rearrangement joins TRBV6-1 to TRBJ1-1; possibly TRBD1 for D (6 bases). Between the trimmed V and J ends, which lost 3 bases and 6 bases, there was a span of 14 bases. Germline V gene data show CDR1 as MNHNS and CDR2 as SASEGT. The CDR3 is 14 amino acids. The CDR3 coding sequence is TGTGCCAGCAGTGAGACAGGACGAGGGTCTGAAGCTTTCTTT. This gives the protein CASSETGRGSEAFF.

The chain carries TRBV3-1 (or the pseudogene TRBV3-2) and TRBJ2-1; D call uncertain. Germline CDR1 LGHDT, CDR2 YNNKEL (reference sequence). The CDR3 length is 14 residues. V dropped 0 bases and J dropped 4 bases, with 7 bases sitting between them. The CDR3 coding sequence is TGTGCCAGCAGCCAAGATGCCAGTTACAATGAGCAGTTCTTC. Its protein product is CASSQDASYNEQFF.

This clone was counted once. The J gene is TRBJ2-7, the V gene TRBV7-8, with D hard to call. CDR1 is SGHVS, CDR2 FQNEAQ, per germline. Trimming stripped 1 base from V and 9 bases from J, with 19 bases between. The CDR3 has 15 residues. The CDR3 is CASSLEGSLLRGQYF. The CDR3 DNA is TGTGCCAGCAGCTTAGAAGGCAGTCTCCTACGAGGGCAGTACTTC.

The chain uses TRBV29-1 and TRBJ2-1; D is perhaps TRBD2 (7 bases). V lost 3 bases to trimming and J lost 12 bases, with 12 bases between them. Germline lookup yields CDR1 SQVTM and CDR2 ANQGSEA. The CDR3 runs 11 residues. The CDR3 region is CSVDGGPRQFF. Written as DNA, the CDR3 is TGCAGCGTTGACGGGGGGCCGCGGCAGTTCTTC.

A few counts support this clone. This sequence joins TRBV7-2 and TRBJ1-5; weak D call: TRBD1 (6 bases). CDR3 size: 15 residues. V was pared by 5 bases and J by 0 bases, with 11 bases between. Germline-derived CDR1 and CDR2 are SGHTA and FQGNSA. The CDR3 loop is CASSDQGYSNQPQHF. The DNA for the CDR3 is TGTGCCAGCAGCGATCAGGGGTATAGCAATCAGCCCCAGCATTTT.

This chain connects TRBV21-1 to TRBJ2-5; the table's D call TRBD2 went unverified against the DNA. TRBV21-1 is a known pseudogene. The CDR3 extends over 13 amino acids. CDR3 region: CASSGSGGETQYF. The CDR3 nucleotides are TGTGCCAGCAGCGGGTCCGGAGGAGAGACCCAGTACTTC.

The chain joins TRBV7-2 to TRBJ2-7; weak D call: TRBD2 (6 bases). V gave up 1 base and J gave up 2 bases, with 12 bases separating them. CDR1 is SGHTA, CDR2 FQGNSA, per germline. The CDR3 has 15 amino acids. The CDR3 protein is CASSLVSGKAYEQYF. The CDR3 bases are TGTGCCAGCAGCTTAGTTAGCGGCAAAGCCTACGAGCAGTACTTC.

The CDR3 region has the DNA TGCAGTGCTAGTTTTCCTAGCATCTCTGGAAACACCATATATTTT. The encoded protein is CSASFPSISGNTIYF. The rearrangement uses TRBV20-1 and TRBJ1-3, with D unclear. Germline CDR1 reads DFQATT; CDR2 reads SNEGSKA (reference sequence). The length of the CDR3 is 15 residues. Trimming took off 3 bases at V and 0 bases at J, with 12 bases between the two ends.

V gene TRBV14 combines with J gene TRBJ2-5; 9 bases match TRBD1. The CDR3 sequence is 14 residues long. The junction had 12 bases not matched to a gene; V was cut back by 9 bases and J by 7 bases. Germline V gene lookup returns CDR1 SGHDN and CDR2 FVKESK. The CDR3 DNA reads TGTGCCAGTTCCCCGGGACAGGGAAGGGGGACCCAGTACTTC. Amino acids: CASSPGQGRGTQYF.

This sequence joins TRBV28 and TRBJ1-2; 7 nucleotides align to TRBD1. V shed 1 base and J 8 bases; nucleotides not matched to a gene: 7. The V gene's germline CDR1 is MDHEN and CDR2 SYDVKM. This CDR3 comprises 14 residues. This CDR3 reads CASSLSDRARGYTF. The CDR3 DNA reads as TGTGCCAGCAGTTTATCCGACAGGGCGAGGGGCTACACCTTC.

The chain recombines TRBV2 with TRBJ1-1, with a weak D call TRBD1 (6 bases). This CDR3 spans 14 amino acids. The V gene's germline CDR1 is SNHLY and CDR2 FYNNEI. Deletions cut 6 bases from V and 0 bases from J, with 11 bases between. The CDR3 sequence is CASRTGPLNTEAFF. DNA for the CDR3: TGTGCCAGCAGAACAGGGCCTCTGAACACTGAAGCTTTCTTT. The entire variable domain, with the rest obtained from reference TRBV2 and TRBJ1-1, is as follows: EPEVTQTPSHQVTQMGQEVILRCVPISNHLYFYWYRQILGQKVEFLVSFYNNEISEKSEIFDDQFSVERPDGSNFTLKIRSTKLEDSAMYFCASRTGPLNTEAFFGQGTRLTVV.

This clone appeared a few times. The gene calls are TRBV23-1 and TRBJ1-2; 10 positions match TRBD1. TRBV23-1 is assigned to the ORF class and has an uncertain function. The CDR3 length is 16 residues. The V and J ends lost 4 bases and 2 bases, in that order; junction bases with no gene match: 7. The CDR3 region is CASSRPRQGANYGYTF. DNA for the CDR3: TGCGCCAGCAGTCGACCTCGACAGGGGGCGAACTATGGCTACACCTTC.

CDR3 amino acids: CASKRENGGSETQYF. The CDR3 DNA is TGTGCCAGCAAGAGGGAAAACGGGGGGAGTGAGACCCAGTACTTC. The chain has TRBV5-5 and TRBJ2-5, with 7 bases lining up with TRBD2. Germline CDR1 and CDR2: SGHKS and YYEKEE (reference sequence). The CDR3 is made up of 15 amino acids. The V gene end was trimmed by 6 bases and the J gene end by 5 bases; junction bases not matched to a gene: 13.

The chain carries TRBV4-3 and TRBJ1-1; TRBD1 matches 7 bases. The junction had 12 bases not matched to a gene; V was cut back by 3 bases and J by 5 bases. Germline V CDR1 and CDR2: LGHNA, YSLEER. The CDR3 sequence is 16 residues long. The CDR3 DNA reads as TGCGCCAGCAGCCAGTCAACGACAGGGCGAGGGACTGAAGCTTTCTTT. It is translated as CASSQSTTGRGTEAFF.

This rearrangement joins TRBV7-9 to TRBJ1-2, with 7 bases lining up with TRBD1. V trimming: 5 bases; J trimming: 8 bases; junction bases outside the gene matches: 8. This CDR3 contains 13 residues. Germline values: CDR1 SEHNR, CDR2 FQNEAQ (reference sequence). This chain's CDR3 is CASSRTGDGGYTF. The DNA for the CDR3 is TGTGCCAGCAGCCGGACAGGTGACGGGGGCTACACCTTC. Using reference TRBV7-9 and TRBJ1-2 for the parts outside the CDR3, the full variable domain is DTGVSQNPRHKITKRGQNVTFRCDPISEHNRLYWYRQTLGQGPEFLTYFQNEAQLEKSRLLSDRFSAERPKGSFSTLEIQRTEQGDSAMYLCASSRTGDGGYTFGSGTRLTVV.

This clone has more than one count but fewer than ten. The chain uses TRBV4-3 and TRBJ1-1; D gene ambiguous. Germline V lookup: CDR1 LGHNA, CDR2 YSLEER. V gave up 1 base and J gave up 6 bases, with 9 bases separating them. The CDR3 covers 13 residues. CDR3 DNA sequence: TGCGCCAGCAGCCAAGTGAGGGCCGCTGAAGCTTTCTTT. Amino acid sequence: CASSQVRAAEAFF.

This chain uses TRBV4-2 with TRBJ2-7; 7 bases align to TRBD2. Germline CDR1 LGHNA, CDR2 YNFKEQ. This CDR3 has 15 amino acids. J gave up 1 base and V 0 bases, and 3 bases lay outside the gene matches. The CDR3 loop reads CASSQEGAGSYEQYF. DNA for the CDR3: TGTGCCAGCAGCCAAGAAGGAGCGGGATCCTACGAGCAGTACTTC.

The rearrangement uses TRBV10-2 and TRBJ1-1; D is uncertain. Trimming removed 7 bases at V and 2 bases at J, with 8 bases between. CDR3 length equals 12 residues. CDR1 and CDR2 from the germline V gene are WSHSY and SAAADI. CDR3 protein: CASKSGNTEAFF. The CDR3, as DNA: TGCGCCAGCAAAAGCGGTAACACTGAAGCTTTCTTT.

The chain uses TRBV5-1 and TRBJ1-1; 7 bases map to TRBD1. From germline, CDR1 is SGHRS and CDR2 YFSETQ. CDR3 length: 15 residues. The V segment lost 3 bases and the J segment 1 base; nucleotides outside the gene matches: 6. The CDR3 spells CASSSHDRENTEAFF. The CDR3, as DNA: TGCGCCAGCAGCTCGCACGACAGGGAGAACACTGAAGCTTTCTTT.

This clone was observed once. This chain connects TRBV6-5 to TRBJ1-2; no clear D gene. The CDR3 length is 13 residues. Germline V gene sequence: CDR1 MNHEY, CDR2 SVGAGI. The V end was cut by 4 bases, the J end by 2 bases, with 8 bases between. The CDR3 reads CASSSNQNYGYTF. In nucleotides, the CDR3 is TGTGCCAGCAGTTCCAACCAGAACTATGGCTACACCTTC.